Sequencing of this T cell receptor (beta chain) was carried out in a study of regulatory T cells in long-lasting Graves disease. Overall study: Graves' patients (newly diagnosed) had been on antithyroid drugs under 3 months.

Specified time point: newly diagnosed GD, antithyroid drugs for less than 3 months. PBMCs were the source of the RNA used for TCR sequencing. There are many counts of this clonotype. Per germline, CDR1 SGHRS and CDR2 YFSETQ. There are 15 residues in the CDR3. V shed 0 bases, J shed 9 bases, and the junction held 3 bases outside the gene matches. Arm-PCR with iRepertoire HTBI primers amplified the CDR3 regions for these TCR beta libraries. MiXCR, run by TCRdb on the multiplex PCR reads, gives a single entry per CDR3 protein. The data show 550,000 or so distinct CDR3 sequences, around 12% seen once. The same sample was also studied in work on T cells in Graves' hyperthyroidism and ophthalmopathy.

This clonotype originated in a woman aged 25 to 39 with Graves disease. The chain combines TRBV5-1 with TRBJ2-1; 13 nucleotides match TRBD2. Sequenced here: peripheral blood mononuclear cells (PBMCs), sampled at new diagnosis, from a patient treated with antithyroid drugs. This chain's CDR3 is CASSLETSGRGEQFF. The CDR3 nucleotides are TGCGCCAGCAGCTTGGAAACTAGCGGGAGGGGTGAGCAGTTCTTC.